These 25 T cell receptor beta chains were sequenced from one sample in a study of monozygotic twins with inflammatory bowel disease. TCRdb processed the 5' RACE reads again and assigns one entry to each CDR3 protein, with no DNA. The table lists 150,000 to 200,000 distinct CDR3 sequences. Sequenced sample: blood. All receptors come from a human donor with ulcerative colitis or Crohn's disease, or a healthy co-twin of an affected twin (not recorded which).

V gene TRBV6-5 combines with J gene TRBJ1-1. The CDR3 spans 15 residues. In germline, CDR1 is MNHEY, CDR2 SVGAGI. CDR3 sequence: CASSYEAGLNTEAFF.

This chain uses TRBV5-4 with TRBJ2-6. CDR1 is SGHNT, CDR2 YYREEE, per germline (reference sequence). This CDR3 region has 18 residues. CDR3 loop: CASSLMGNGLSGANVLTF.

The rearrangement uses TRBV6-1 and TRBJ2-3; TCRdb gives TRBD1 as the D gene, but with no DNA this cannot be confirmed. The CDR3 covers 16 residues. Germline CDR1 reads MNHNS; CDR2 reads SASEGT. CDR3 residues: CASSEVAGVFSDTQYF.

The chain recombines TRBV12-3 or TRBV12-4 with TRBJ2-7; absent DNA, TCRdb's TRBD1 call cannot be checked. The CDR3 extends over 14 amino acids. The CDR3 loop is CASSPVGRPCEQYF.

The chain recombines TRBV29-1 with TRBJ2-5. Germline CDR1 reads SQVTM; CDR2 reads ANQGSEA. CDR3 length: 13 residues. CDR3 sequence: CSVTSRRQETQYF.

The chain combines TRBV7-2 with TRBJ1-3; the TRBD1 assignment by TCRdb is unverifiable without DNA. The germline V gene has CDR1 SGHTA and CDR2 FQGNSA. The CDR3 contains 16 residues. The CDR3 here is CASSTRQGAEGNTIYF.

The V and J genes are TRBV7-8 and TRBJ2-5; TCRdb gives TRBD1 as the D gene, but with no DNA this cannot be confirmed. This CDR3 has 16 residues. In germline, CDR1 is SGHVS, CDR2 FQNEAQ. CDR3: CASSPRAGRSMETQYF.

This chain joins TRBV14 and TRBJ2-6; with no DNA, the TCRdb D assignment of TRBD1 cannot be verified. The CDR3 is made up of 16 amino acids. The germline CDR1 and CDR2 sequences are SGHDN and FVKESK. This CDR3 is CASSQTGRAGANVLTF.

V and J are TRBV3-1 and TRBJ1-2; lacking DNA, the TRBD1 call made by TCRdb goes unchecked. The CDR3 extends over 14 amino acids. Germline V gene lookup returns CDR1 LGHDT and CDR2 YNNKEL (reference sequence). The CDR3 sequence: CASSQEGTGYGYTF. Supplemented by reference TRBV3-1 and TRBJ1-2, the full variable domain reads DTAVSQTPKYLVTQMGNDKSIKCEQNLGHDTMYWYKQDSKKFLKIMFSYNNKELIINETVPNRFSPKSPDKAHLNLHINSLELGDSAVYFCASSQEGTGYGYTFGSGTRLTVV.

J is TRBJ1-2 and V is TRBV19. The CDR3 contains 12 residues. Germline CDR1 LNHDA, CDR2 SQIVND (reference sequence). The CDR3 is CASSRAAYGYTF.

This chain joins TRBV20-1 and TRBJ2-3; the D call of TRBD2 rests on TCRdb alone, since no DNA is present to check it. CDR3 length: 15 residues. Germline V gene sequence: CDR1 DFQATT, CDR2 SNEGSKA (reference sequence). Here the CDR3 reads CSAPPLAGGTDTQYF.

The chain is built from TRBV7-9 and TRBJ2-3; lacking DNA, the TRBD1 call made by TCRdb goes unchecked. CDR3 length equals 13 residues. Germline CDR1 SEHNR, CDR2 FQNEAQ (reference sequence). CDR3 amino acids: CASSPGGLRTQYF. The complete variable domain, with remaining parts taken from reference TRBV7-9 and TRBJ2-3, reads DTGVSQNPRHKITKRGQNVTFRCDPISEHNRLYWYRQTLGQGPEFLTYFQNEAQLEKSRLLSDRFSAERPKGSFSTLEIQRTEQGDSAMYLCASSPGGLRTQYFGPGTRLTVL.

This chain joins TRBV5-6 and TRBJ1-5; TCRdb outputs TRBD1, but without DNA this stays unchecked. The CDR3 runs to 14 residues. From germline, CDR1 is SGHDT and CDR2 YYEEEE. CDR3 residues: CASSLGGGAVPQHF.

CDR3 region: CASSFDYFTDTQYF. The J gene is TRBJ2-3, the V gene TRBV5-4; TCRdb's D gene call, TRBD2, goes unchecked for lack of DNA. CDR1 is SGHNT and CDR2 is YYREEE in the germline V gene (reference sequence). The CDR3 spans 14 residues.

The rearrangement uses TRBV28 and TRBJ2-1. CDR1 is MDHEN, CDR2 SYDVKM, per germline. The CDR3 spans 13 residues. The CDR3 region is CASRDRAYNEQFF.

The CDR3 sequence: CASSSRTGDKIGEQYF. The chain employs TRBV7-8 and TRBJ2-7; TCRdb calls TRBD1, which cannot be checked without DNA. In germline, CDR1 is SGHVS, CDR2 FQNEAQ. The CDR3 is 16 residues long.

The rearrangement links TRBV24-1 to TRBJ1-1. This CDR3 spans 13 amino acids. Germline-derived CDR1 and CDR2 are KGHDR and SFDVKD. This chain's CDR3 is CATSAAEGTEAFF.

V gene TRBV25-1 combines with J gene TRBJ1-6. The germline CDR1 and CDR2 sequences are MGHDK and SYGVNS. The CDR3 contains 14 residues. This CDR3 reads CASSDMRDYSPLHF.

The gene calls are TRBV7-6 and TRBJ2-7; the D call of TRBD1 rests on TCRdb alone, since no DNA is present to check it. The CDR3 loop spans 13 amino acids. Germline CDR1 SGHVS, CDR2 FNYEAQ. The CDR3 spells CASSSGTSGEQYF.

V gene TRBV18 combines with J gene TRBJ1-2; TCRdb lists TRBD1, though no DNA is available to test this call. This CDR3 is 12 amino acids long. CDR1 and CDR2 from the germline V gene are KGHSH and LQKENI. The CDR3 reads CASSPSGDGYTF.

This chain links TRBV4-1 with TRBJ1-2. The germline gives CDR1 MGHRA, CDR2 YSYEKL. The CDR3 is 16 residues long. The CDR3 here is CASSPWEATGPEGYTF.

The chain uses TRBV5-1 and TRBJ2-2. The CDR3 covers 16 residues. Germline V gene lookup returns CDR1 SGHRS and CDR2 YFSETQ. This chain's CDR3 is CASSFQSRTNTGELFF.

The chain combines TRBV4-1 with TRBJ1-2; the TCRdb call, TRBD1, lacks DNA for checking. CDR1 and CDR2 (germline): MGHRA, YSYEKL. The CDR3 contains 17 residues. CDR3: CASSQLGTASGEYGYTF.

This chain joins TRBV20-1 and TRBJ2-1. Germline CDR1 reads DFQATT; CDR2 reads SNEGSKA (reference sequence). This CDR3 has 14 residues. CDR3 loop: CSAASGAAYNEQFF.

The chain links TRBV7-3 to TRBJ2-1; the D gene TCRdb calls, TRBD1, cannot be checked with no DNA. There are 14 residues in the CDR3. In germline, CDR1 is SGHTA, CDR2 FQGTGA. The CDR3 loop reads CASSQGSSYNEQFF.